The 22 T cell receptor beta chains in this list originate from one sample, sequenced in a study of T-cell memory formation after mild COVID-19. One entry per CDR3 protein results from TCRdb running MiXCR on the 5' RACE reads. The sample consists of about 210,000 distinct CDR3 sequences, around 26% of them appearing once. The source material was PBMCs or a T cell subset sorted from them (not recorded which). These receptor sequences come from an adult woman who had mild COVID-19 (a few samples of this study predate the infection). Cell type and time point are not known.

This clonotype was picked up one time. The chain carries TRBV7-9 and TRBJ2-5; TRBD1 might be the D (6 bases). This CDR3 is built from 15 residues. Per the germline V gene, CDR1 is SEHNR and CDR2 is FQNEAQ (reference sequence). V lost 5 bases to trimming and J lost 5 bases, with 18 bases between them. The CDR3, as DNA: TGTGCCAGCAGCCCGCACAGCCAGGGGCGGGAGACCCAGTACTTC. Its protein is CASSPHSQGRETQYF.

J is TRBJ2-3 and V is TRBV7-2, with 15 bases identical to TRBD2. The CDR3 loop spans 19 amino acids. Losses at the gene ends were 3 bases for V and 2 bases for J; bases not matched to a gene: 9. CDR1 and CDR2 (germline): SGHTA, FQGNSA. As DNA, the CDR3 is TGTGCCAGCAGCTTGCGCGGACTAGCGGGAGGGCGTAACACAGATACGCAGTATTTT. Translating gives CASSLRGLAGGRNTDTQYF.

This clonotype showed up just a few times. The chain uses TRBV5-5 and TRBJ2-1, with 7 nucleotides matching TRBD2. V lost 10 bases and J lost 3; bases outside the gene matches: 13. The germline V gene has CDR1 SGHKS and CDR2 YYEKEE (reference sequence). The CDR3 has 15 amino acids. This chain's CDR3 is CAVRDYDAGYNEQFF. The CDR3 region has the DNA TGTGCCGTCCGGGACTACGACGCCGGCTACAATGAGCAGTTCTTC.

The chain is built from TRBV12-3 or TRBV12-4 and TRBJ2-5; D is possibly TRBD1 (6 bases). The CDR3 loop spans 16 amino acids. V dropped 3 bases and J dropped 5 bases, with 19 bases sitting between them. The CDR3 loop is CASSFPQGQSKETQYF. The DNA of the CDR3 is TGTGCCAGCAGTTTCCCCCAGGGACAATCTAAGGAGACCCAGTACTTC.

This clonotype was counted a few times. The chain carries TRBV20-1 and TRBJ2-5, with TRBD2 matching over 7 bases. This CDR3 is 17 amino acids long. V lost 3 bases to trimming and J lost 2 bases; unmatched junction nucleotides: 15. CDR1 is DFQATT and CDR2 is SNEGSKA in the germline V gene (reference sequence). In DNA form, the CDR3 reads TGCAGTGCTAGCCTGCGCGGGAGTATTAGGGAACAAGAGACCCAGTACTTC. Its protein product is CSASLRGSIREQETQYF.

This clonotype was seen only a few times. The DNA for the CDR3 is TGCAGTGCCGGGACTAGCGGTCACAATGAGCAGTTCTTC. This gives the protein CSAGTSGHNEQFF. The chain recombines TRBV20-1 with TRBJ2-1, with 11 nucleotides matching TRBD2. Unmatched junction bases numbered 3, after V lost 6 bases and J lost 5 bases. The germline CDR1 and CDR2 sequences are DFQATT and SNEGSKA (reference sequence). The CDR3 sequence is 13 residues long.

The rearrangement joins TRBV12-3 or TRBV12-4 to TRBJ1-2; tentatively, D is TRBD1 (5 bases). The length of the CDR3 is 12 residues. Trimming cost V 6 bases and J 14 bases, with 19 bases left between them. The CDR3 region has the DNA TGTGCCAGCAGAGGCCCTGGGGGAGCGAGTACCTTC. Translated: CASRGPGGASTF.

V usage is TRBV7-3 and J usage is TRBJ2-2; D remains unclear. The CDR3 is 13 amino acids. The germline gives CDR1 SGHTA, CDR2 FQGTGA. Trimming shortened V by 5 bases and J by 5 bases, and 9 bases separated the two germline ends. The CDR3 reads CASSPFGTGELFF. CDR3 DNA: TGTGCCAGCAGCCCATTCGGGACCGGGGAGCTGTTTTTT.

This clonotype was observed a few times. This chain uses TRBV14 with TRBJ2-1; no clear D. Per germline, CDR1 SGHDN and CDR2 FVKESK. With 4 bases removed from V and 3 bases from J, the gap between germline ends came to 10 bases. This CDR3 spans 14 amino acids. The CDR3 DNA follows: TGTGCCAGCAGCCCTTGGACCAGCTACAATGAGCAGTTCTTC. This encodes CASSPWTSYNEQFF.

This clonotype has just a few counts. The junction shows a germline mismatch at one end, possibly a read error. The V and J genes are TRBV6-5 and TRBJ2-7, with no clear D. There are 12 residues in the CDR3. CDR1 MNHEY and CDR2 SVGAGI come from the germline V gene. The CDR3 spells CASSDSPYEQYF. The CDR3 nucleotides are TGTGCCAGCAGTGACTCCCCCTACGAGCAGTACTTC.

The sample holds many counts of this clonotype. V gene TRBV14 combines with J gene TRBJ2-1; 13 nucleotides line up with TRBD2. Germline V gives CDR1 SGHDN, CDR2 FVKESK. This CDR3 is built from 15 residues. V shed 1 base and J 7 bases; nucleotides not matched to a gene: 1. The CDR3 DNA sequence: TGTGCCAGCAGCCAAGGACTAGCGGGAGGTAATGAGCAGTTCTTC. Amino acid sequence: CASSQGLAGGNEQFF.

The V and J genes are TRBV9 and TRBJ1-2; possible D gene TRBD1, 5 bases. The CDR3 runs 14 residues. V gave up 0 bases and J gave up 2 bases, with 8 bases separating them. Per the germline V gene, CDR1 is SGDLS and CDR2 is YYNGEE. As DNA, the CDR3 is TGTGCCAGCAGCGTAGATAACAGGAACTATGGCTACACCTTC. This encodes CASSVDNRNYGYTF.

The rearrangement uses TRBV7-9 and TRBJ2-2; a weak D match, TRBD1 (6 bases). The CDR3 runs 17 residues. CDR1 and CDR2 from the germline V gene are SEHNR and FQNEAQ (reference sequence). With 0 bases removed from V and 0 bases from J, the gap between germline ends came to 11 bases. CDR3 sequence reads: CASSLAGYRANTGELFF. CDR3 coding DNA: TGTGCCAGCAGCTTAGCGGGGTACAGGGCGAACACCGGGGAGCTGTTTTTT. The full variable domain, its missing parts supplied by reference TRBV7-9 and TRBJ2-2, is DTGVSQNPRHKITKRGQNVTFRCDPISEHNRLYWYRQTLGQGPEFLTYFQNEAQLEKSRLLSDRFSAERPKGSFSTLEIQRTEQGDSAMYLCASSLAGYRANTGELFFGEGSRLTVL.

The chain couples TRBV3-1 to TRBJ2-7, with 8 bases lining up with TRBD1. The CDR3 length is 15 residues. CDR1 and CDR2 (germline): LGHDT, YNNKEL (reference sequence). Trimming took 3 bases from V and 7 from J; bases not matched to a gene: 11. For the CDR3, the DNA is TGTGCCAGCAGCCAGGGTTACGGACAGGGAAGGGAGCAGTACTTC. Its protein is CASSQGYGQGREQYF.

V usage is TRBV5-1 and J usage is TRBJ1-2; D unclear. CDR1 and CDR2 from the germline V gene are SGHRS and YFSETQ. Trimming took off 1 base at V and 0 bases at J, with 7 bases between the two ends. The CDR3 consists of 14 residues. The CDR3 sequence: CASSLTSPNYGYTF. The CDR3 region has the DNA TGCGCCAGCAGCTTGACCAGTCCTAACTATGGCTACACCTTC.

This clonotype turned up a few times. The chain carries TRBV5-1 and TRBJ2-3, with no clear D. V gave up 3 bases and J gave up 4 bases, with 18 bases separating them. This CDR3 is 16 amino acids long. In germline, CDR1 is SGHRS, CDR2 YFSETQ. CDR3 amino acids: CASSSGRPLVADTQYF. DNA of the CDR3: TGCGCCAGCAGCTCCGGAAGACCCCTTGTCGCAGATACGCAGTATTTT.

The rearrangement joins TRBV6-2 or TRBV6-3 to TRBJ1-1, with unresolved D. V was trimmed by 3 bases and J by 5 bases, leaving 4 bases between them. Germline lookup yields CDR1 MNHEY and CDR2 SVGEGT. This CDR3 has 11 residues. For the CDR3, the DNA is TGTGCCAGCAGTTATTGGACTGAAGCTTTCTTT. Translated, it gives CASSYWTEAFF.

The chain combines TRBV12-3 or TRBV12-4 with TRBJ2-3; D gene uncertain. V was shortened by 2 bases and J by 0 bases, with 12 bases between the two germline ends. The CDR3 is 16 residues long. CDR3 region: CASSLLRRTSTDTQYF. CDR3 coding DNA: TGTGCCAGCAGTTTACTACGTCGCACTAGCACAGATACGCAGTATTTT.

V usage is TRBV5-1 and J usage is TRBJ2-1; TRBD1 agrees at 7 bases. Germline lookup yields CDR1 SGHRS and CDR2 YFSETQ. V was clipped by 4 bases and J by 9 bases; unmatched bases: 10. The CDR3 loop spans 14 amino acids. CDR3: CASSASTGKAEQFF. CDR3 nucleotides: TGCGCCAGCAGCGCGTCGACAGGGAAGGCTGAGCAGTTCTTC.

The chain uses TRBV14 and TRBJ1-1; D is undetermined. The CDR3 spans 12 residues. V lost 4 bases and J 3 bases, leaving 6 bases between the germline ends. Germline lookup yields CDR1 SGHDN and CDR2 FVKESK. The CDR3 region has the DNA TGTGCCAGCAGCCGCGGAGACACTGAAGCTTTCTTT. It specifies CASSRGDTEAFF.

This clonotype has just a few counts. This chain uses TRBV19 with TRBJ2-1; TRBD1 matches 9 bases. From germline, CDR1 is LNHDA and CDR2 SQIVND (reference sequence). The CDR3 loop spans 15 amino acids. Unmatched junction bases numbered 5, after V lost 6 bases and J lost 2 bases. The CDR3 region has the DNA TGTGCCAGTAGATCGGACAGGGGTACCTACAATGAGCAGTTCTTC. It yields the protein CASRSDRGTYNEQFF.

The V and J genes are TRBV7-8 and TRBJ2-7; TRBD2 is a possible D gene (6 bases). This CDR3 region has 14 residues. Germline lookup yields CDR1 SGHVS and CDR2 FQNEAQ. V was cut by 7 bases and J by 4 bases, with 17 bases left in between. CDR3: CASINSGVSYEQYF. The CDR3 region has the DNA TGTGCCAGCATCAACTCGGGGGTATCGTACGAGCAGTACTTC.